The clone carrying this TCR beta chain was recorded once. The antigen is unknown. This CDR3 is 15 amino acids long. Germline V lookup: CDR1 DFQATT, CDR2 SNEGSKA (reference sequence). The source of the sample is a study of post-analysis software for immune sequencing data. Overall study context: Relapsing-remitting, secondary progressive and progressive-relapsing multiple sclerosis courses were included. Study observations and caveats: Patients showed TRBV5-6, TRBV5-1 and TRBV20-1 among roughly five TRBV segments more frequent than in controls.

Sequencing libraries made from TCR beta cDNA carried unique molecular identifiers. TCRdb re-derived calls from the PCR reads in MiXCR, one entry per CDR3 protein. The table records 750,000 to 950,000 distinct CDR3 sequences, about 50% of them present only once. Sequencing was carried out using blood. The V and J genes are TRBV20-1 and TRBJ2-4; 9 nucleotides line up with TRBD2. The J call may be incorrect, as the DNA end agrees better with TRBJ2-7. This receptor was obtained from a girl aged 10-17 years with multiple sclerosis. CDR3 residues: CSARGSGGHGHEQYF. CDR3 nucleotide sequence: TGCAGTGCTAGAGGTAGCGGGGGCCATGGCCACGAGCAGTACTTC.